This T cell receptor beta chain was documented in a study of cytomegalovirus exposure and HLA in healthy donors. General study findings and limits: The classifier reportedly diagnosed cytomegalovirus status with high specificity and sensitivity. There were some public TCRs occurring in many donors, but most TCR sequences were rare.

The PCR had 60 Vbeta and 13 Jbeta primers. Produced via immunoSEQ multiplex PCR; TCRdb's table is partial and in-frame only. The sample contains some 150,000 clones, 76% of which appear only once. This clone was picked up one time. The antigen remains undetermined. This TCR derives from a female donor in good health and CMV-seropositive. The sample comprised PBMCs.

The CDR3 region has the DNA TGTGCCTGGAATAGGGACAGGGGGTACGAGCAGTACTTC. It encodes CAWNRDRGYEQYF. The chain recombines TRBV30 with TRBJ2-7; 11 bases align to TRBD1. Germline assignment: CDR1 GTSNPN and CDR2 SVGIG (reference sequence). V shed 4 bases and J 4 bases; nucleotides not matched to a gene: 3. The CDR3 contains 13 residues.